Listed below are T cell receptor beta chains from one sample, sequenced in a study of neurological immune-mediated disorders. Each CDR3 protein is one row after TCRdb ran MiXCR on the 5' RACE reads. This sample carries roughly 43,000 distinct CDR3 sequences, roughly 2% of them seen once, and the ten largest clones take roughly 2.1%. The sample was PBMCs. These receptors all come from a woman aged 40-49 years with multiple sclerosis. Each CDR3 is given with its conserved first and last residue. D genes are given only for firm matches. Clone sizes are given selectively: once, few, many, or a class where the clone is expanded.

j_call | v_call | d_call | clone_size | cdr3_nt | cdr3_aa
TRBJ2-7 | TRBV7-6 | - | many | TGTGCCAGCAGCTCTGTAGCAGGGGACCTATACGAGCAGTACTTC | CASSSVAGDLYEQYF
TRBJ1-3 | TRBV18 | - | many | TGTGCCAGCTCACCCGTGGCAGACTCTGGAAACACCATATATTTT | CASSPVADSGNTIYF
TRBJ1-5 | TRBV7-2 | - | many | TGTGCCAGCAGCTTAGTGGTTAATCAGCCCCAGCATTTT | CASSLVVNQPQHF
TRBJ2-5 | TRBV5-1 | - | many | TGCGCCAGCAGCCCCCAGGTCCGGGAGACCCAGTACTTC | CASSPQVRETQYF
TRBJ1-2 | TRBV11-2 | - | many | TGTGCCAGCACCCTAGGCCCGGAGGGTAACTATGGCTACACCTTC | CASTLGPEGNYGYTF
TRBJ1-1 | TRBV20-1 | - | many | TGCAGTGTCCAGACGAACACTGAAGCTTTCTTT | CSVQTNTEAFF
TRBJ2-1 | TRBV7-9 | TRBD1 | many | TGTGCCAGCTGGGGGACAGGTCGTGGGCAGTTCTTC | CASWGTGRGQFF
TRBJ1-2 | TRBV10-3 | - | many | TGTGCCATCAGCCTTGACGGACGGGATGGCTACACCTTC | CAISLDGRDGYTF
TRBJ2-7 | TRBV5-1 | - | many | TGCGCCAGCAGCTTGATGGTCGGGGCCTACGAGCAGTACTTC | CASSLMVGAYEQYF
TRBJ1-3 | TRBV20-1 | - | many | TGCAGTGCTAGAGTTCATTCTTCGAGAAACACCATATATTTT | CSARVHSSRNTIYF
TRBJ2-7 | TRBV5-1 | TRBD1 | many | TGCGCCAGCAGCTTCCCAGGGGGCGAGTACGAGCAGTACTTC | CASSFPGGEYEQYF
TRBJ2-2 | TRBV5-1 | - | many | TGCGCCAGCAGGGGGCAGAACACCGGGGAGCTGTTTTTT | CASRGQNTGELFF
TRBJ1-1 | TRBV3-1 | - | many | TGTGCCAGCAGCCAAGATACGGGCACTGAAGCTTTCTTT | CASSQDTGTEAFF
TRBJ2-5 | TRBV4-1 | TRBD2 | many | TGCGCCAGCAGCCCACTCGGGGGGGAAGAGACCCAGTACTTC | CASSPLGGEETQYF
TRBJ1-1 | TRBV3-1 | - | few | TGTGCCAGCAGCCAAGGTGGGTCAAGGGGCACTGAAGCTTTCTTT | CASSQGGSRGTEAFF
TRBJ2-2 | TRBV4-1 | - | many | TGCGCCAGCACCCTATGGGGCGGATTAAACACCGGGGAGCTGTTTTTT | CASTLWGGLNTGELFF
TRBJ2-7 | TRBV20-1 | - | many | TGCAGTGCTAGAGATATAGAAGGGGGCTACGAGCAGTACTTC | CSARDIEGGYEQYF
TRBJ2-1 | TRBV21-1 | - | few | TGTGCCAGCAGCAAAAAAAGGGACAATGAGCAGTTCTTC | CASSKKRDNEQFF
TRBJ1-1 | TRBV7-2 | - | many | TGTGCCAGCAGCTGGGACCCATTCACTGAAGCTTTCTTT | CASSWDPFTEAFF
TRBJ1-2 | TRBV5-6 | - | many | TGTGCCAGCAGCTCCCGACCCTATGGCTACACCTTC | CASSSRPYGYTF
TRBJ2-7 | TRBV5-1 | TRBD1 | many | TGCGCCAGCAGCTTGGCAGGGGGCGGCTACGAGCAGTACTTC | CASSLAGGGYEQYF
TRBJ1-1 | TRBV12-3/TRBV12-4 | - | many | TGTGCCAGCAGTCCGTACGAGGCGGGGCGGGAGACTGAAGCTTTCTTT | CASSPYEAGRETEAFF
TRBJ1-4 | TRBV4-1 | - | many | TGCGCCAGCAGCCAAGATGGGGCAGGGGAAAGGGAAAAACTGTTTTTT | CASSQDGAGEREKLFF
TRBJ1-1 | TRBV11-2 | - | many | TGTGCCAGCAGCTTGGGTCCCAGCACTGAAGCTTTCTTT | CASSLGPSTEAFF
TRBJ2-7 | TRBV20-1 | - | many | TGCAGTGCTAGTACCGGGGCCGTCTCCTACGAGCAGTACTTC | CSASTGAVSYEQYF
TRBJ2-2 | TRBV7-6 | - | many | TGTGCCAGCAGCCGCGGGGGCCAGAACACCGGGGAGCTGTTTTTT | CASSRGGQNTGELFF
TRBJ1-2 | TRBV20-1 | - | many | TGCAGTGCTAGGACCGAGGGCTATGGCTACACCTTC | CSARTEGYGYTF
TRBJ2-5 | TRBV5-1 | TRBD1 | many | TGCGCCAGCAGCTTGCTAGGACAGGCCCAAGAGACCCAGTACTTC | CASSLLGQAQETQYF
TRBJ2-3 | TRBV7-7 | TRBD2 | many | TGTGCCAGCAGCTCCAGACTAGCGGGGAGCACAGATACGCAGTATTTT | CASSSRLAGSTDTQYF
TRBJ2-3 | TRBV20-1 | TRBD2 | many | TGCAGTGCTGTGACACGGACTAGCGCCACAGATACGCAGTATTTT | CSAVTRTSATDTQYF
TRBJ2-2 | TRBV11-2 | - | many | TGTGCCAGCAGACCCGGGTTGGGAACAACCGGGGAGCTGTTTTTT | CASRPGLGTTGELFF
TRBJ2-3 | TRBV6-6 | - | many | TGTGCCACCTTCGTAGATACGCAGTATTTT | CATFVDTQYF
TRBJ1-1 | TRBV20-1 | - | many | TGCAGTGCTAGACCCACGGCAGGGTGGAGGGCTGAAGCTTTCTTT | CSARPTAGWRAEAFF
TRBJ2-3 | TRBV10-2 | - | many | TGCGCCAGCAGTGAGTCGACTCGGGGAGGTGGGGATACGCAGTATTTT | CASSESTRGGGDTQYF
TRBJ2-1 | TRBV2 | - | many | TGTGCCAGCCAGGAGGGAGTCTACAATGAGCAGTTCTTC | CASQEGVYNEQFF
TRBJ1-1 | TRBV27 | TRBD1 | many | TGTGCCAGCAGGGGACAGGGGTATGAAGCTTTCTTT | CASRGQGYEAFF
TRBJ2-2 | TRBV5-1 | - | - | TGCGCCAACAGGAAGTCGTCGGGGGAGCTGTTTTTT | CANRKSSGELFF
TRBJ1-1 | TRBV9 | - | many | TGTGCCAGCAGCGTAGTTCGTCTCGAGAACACTGAAGCTTTCTTT | CASSVVRLENTEAFF
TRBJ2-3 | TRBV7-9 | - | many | TGTGCCAGCAGCCCGGGGTTCCCGCTCGCAGATACGCAGTATTTT | CASSPGFPLADTQYF
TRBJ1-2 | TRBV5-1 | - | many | TGCGCCAGCAGCCCCGACCCCAGGGACTATGGCTACACCTTC | CASSPDPRDYGYTF
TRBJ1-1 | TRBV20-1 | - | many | TGCAGTGCTAGAGAAACGAGAGGGCGCTCGGGCACTGAAGCTTTCTTT | CSARETRGRSGTEAFF
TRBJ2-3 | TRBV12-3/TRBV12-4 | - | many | TGTGCCAGCAGTAGACTCGCAGATACGCAGTATTTT | CASSRLADTQYF
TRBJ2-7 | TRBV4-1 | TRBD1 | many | TGCGCCAGCAGCCAGCCCTGGACAGGGCGTAACTCAGATACGCGGTACTTC | CASSQPWTGRNSDTRYF
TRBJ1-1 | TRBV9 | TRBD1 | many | TGTGCCAGCAGCGGCACAGGGGAGCCTGAAGCTTTCTTT | CASSGTGEPEAFF
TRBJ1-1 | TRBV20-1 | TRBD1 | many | TGCAGTGCTAGAGACCCGGGACAGGGGATTCGGGAAGCTTTCTTT | CSARDPGQGIREAFF
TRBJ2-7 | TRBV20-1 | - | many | TGCAGTGCTGGGGACCCCTACTCCTACGAGCAGTACTTC | CSAGDPYSYEQYF
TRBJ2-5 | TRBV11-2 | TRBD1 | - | TGTGCCAGCAGCTCAGTGGACAGGGGCCCAGAGACCCAGTACTTC | CASSSVDRGPETQYF
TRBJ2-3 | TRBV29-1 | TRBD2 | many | TGCAGCGTTGCCAAAGGGACTAACGCAGATACGCAGTATTTT | CSVAKGTNADTQYF
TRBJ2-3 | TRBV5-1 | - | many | TGCGCCAGCAGCCAGGGGAATGTAAACACAGATACGCAGTATTTT | CASSQGNVNTDTQYF
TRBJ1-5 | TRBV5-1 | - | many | TGCGCCAGCAGCATGGACGGAGGTTCCAATCAGCCCCAGCATTTT | CASSMDGGSNQPQHF
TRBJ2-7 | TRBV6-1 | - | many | TGTGCCAGCAGTGCAAGGGGAGGTGTGACCTGGGAATCCGAGCAGTACTTC | CASSARGGVTWESEQYF
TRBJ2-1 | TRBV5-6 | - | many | TGTGCCAGCAGCTTGACAGAGCGATACAATGAGCAGTTCTTC | CASSLTERYNEQFF
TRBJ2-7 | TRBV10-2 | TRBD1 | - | TGCGCCAGCAGTGGGGACAGGCAGCAGTACTTC | CASSGDRQQYF
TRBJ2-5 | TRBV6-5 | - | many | TGTGCCAGCAGTACCACCACCTTACAAGAGACCCAGTACTTC | CASSTTTLQETQYF